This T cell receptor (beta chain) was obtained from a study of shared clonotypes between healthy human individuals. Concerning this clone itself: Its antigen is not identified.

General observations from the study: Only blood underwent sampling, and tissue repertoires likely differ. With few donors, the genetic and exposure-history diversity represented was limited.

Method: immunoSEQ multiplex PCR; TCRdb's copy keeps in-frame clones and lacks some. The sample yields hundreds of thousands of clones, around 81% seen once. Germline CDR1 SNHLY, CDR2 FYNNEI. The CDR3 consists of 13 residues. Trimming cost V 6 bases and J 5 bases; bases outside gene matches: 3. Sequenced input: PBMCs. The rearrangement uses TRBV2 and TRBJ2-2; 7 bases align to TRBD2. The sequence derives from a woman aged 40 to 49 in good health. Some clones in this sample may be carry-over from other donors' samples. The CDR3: CASRGGRTGELFF. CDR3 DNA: TGTGCCAGCAGGGGAGGGAGAACCGGGGAGCTGTTTTTT.